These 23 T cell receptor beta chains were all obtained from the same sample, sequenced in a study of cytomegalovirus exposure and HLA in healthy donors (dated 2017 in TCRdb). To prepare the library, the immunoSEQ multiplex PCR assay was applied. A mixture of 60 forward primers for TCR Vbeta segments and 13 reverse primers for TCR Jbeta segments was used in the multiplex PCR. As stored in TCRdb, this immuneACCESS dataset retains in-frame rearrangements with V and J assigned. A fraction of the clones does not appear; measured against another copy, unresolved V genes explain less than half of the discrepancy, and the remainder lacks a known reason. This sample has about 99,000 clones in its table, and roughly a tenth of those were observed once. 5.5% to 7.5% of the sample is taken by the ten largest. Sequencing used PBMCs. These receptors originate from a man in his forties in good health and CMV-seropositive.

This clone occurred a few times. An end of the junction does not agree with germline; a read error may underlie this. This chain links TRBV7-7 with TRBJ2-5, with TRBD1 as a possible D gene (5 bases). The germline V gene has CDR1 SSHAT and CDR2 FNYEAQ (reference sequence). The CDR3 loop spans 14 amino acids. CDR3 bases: TGTGCTAGCATCCCTACTGGAACAGGCGGGACCCAGTACTTC. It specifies CASIPTGTGGTQYF.

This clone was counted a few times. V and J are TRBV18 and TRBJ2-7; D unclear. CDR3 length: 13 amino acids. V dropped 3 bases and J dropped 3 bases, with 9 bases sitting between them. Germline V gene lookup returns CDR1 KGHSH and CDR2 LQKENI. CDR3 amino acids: CASSPKAFYEQYF. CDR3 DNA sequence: TGTGCCAGCTCACCTAAAGCCTTCTACGAGCAGTACTTC.

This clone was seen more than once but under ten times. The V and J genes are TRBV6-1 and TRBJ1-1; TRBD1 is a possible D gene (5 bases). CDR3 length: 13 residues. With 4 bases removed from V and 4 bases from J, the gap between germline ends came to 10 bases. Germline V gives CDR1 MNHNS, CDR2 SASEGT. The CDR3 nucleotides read TGTGCCAGCAGTGGGACACATGTCACTGAAGCTTTCTTT. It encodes CASSGTHVTEAFF.

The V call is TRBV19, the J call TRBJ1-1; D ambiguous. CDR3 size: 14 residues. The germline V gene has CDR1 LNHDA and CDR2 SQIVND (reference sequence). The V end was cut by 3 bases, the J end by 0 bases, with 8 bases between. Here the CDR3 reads CASSITAMNTEAFF. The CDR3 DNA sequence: TGTGCCAGTAGTATCACAGCCATGAACACTGAAGCTTTCTTT. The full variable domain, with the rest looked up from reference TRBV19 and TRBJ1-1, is DGGITQSPKYLFRKEGQNVTLSCEQNLNHDAMYWYRQDPGQGLRLIYYSQIVNDFQKGDIAEGYSVSREKKESFPLTVTSAQKNPTAFYLCASSITAMNTEAFFGQGTRLTVV.

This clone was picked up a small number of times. In nucleotides, the CDR3 is TGTGCCAGCAGAAGAGAGAACACTGAAGCTTTCTTT. Translation: CASRRENTEAFF. The chain links TRBV13 to TRBJ1-1; D is uncertain. From germline, CDR1 is PRHDT and CDR2 FYEKMQ (reference sequence). The CDR3 runs 12 residues. Trimming removed 6 bases at V and 1 base at J, with 6 bases between. The full variable domain, rest sourced from reference TRBV13 and TRBJ1-1, is AAGVIQSPRHLIKEKRETATLKCYPIPRHDTVYWYQQGPGQDPQFLISFYEKMQSDKGSIPDRFSAQQFSDYHSELNMSSLELGDSALYFCASRRENTEAFFGQGTRLTVV.

The CDR3 DNA reads as TGCAGTGTCGGGCAGGGGACCGAGCAGTACTTC. Protein product: CSVGQGTEQYF. This chain connects TRBV20-1 to TRBJ2-7, with D possibly matching TRBD1 (6 bases). The length of the CDR3 is 11 residues. V lost 7 bases to trimming and J lost 6 bases, with 13 bases between them. Germline-derived CDR1 and CDR2 are DFQATT and SNEGSKA (reference sequence).

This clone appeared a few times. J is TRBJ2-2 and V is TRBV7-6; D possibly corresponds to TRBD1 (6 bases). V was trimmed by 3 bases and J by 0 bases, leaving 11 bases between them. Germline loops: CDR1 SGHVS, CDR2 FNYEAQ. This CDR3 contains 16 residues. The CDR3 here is CASSFGTGTNTGELFF. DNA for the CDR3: TGTGCCAGCAGCTTCGGCACAGGGACGAACACCGGGGAGCTGTTTTTT.

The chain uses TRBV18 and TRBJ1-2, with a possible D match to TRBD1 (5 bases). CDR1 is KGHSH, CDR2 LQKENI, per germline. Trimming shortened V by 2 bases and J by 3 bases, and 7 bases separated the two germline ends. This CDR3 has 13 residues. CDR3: CASSPLGHYGYTF. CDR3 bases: TGTGCCAGCTCACCATTGGGGCACTATGGCTACACCTTC.

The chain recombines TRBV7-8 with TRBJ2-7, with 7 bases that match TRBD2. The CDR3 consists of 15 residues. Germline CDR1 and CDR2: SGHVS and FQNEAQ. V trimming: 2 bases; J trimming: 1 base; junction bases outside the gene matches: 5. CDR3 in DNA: TGTGCCAGCAGCTTATTTCTAGCGGAGTCCTACGAGCAGTACTTC. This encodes CASSLFLAESYEQYF.

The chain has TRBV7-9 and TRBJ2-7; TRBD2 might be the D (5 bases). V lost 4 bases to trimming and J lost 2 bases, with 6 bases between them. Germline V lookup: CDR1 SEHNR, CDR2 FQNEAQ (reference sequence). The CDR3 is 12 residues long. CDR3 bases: TGTGCCAGCAGCTCCGGGGCCTACGAGCAGTACTTC. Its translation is CASSSGAYEQYF.

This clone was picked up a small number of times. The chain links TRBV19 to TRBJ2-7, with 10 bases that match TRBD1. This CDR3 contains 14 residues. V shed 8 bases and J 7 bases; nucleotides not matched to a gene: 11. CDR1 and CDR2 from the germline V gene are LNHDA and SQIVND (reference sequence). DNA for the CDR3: TGTGCCAGTTCAACCGGGACAGGGGCTTGGGAGCAGTACTTC. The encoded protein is CASSTGTGAWEQYF.

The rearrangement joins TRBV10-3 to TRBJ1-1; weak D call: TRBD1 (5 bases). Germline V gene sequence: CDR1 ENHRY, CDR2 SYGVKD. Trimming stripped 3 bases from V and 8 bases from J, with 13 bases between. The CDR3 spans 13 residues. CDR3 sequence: CAISDRGTAEAFF. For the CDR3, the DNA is TGTGCCATCAGTGACCGTGGGACTGCCGAAGCTTTCTTT.

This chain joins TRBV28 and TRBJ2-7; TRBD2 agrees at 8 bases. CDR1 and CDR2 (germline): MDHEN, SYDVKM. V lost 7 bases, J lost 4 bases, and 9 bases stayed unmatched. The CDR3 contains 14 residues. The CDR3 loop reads CASTPGLGGYEQYF. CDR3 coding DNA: TGTGCCAGCACCCCGGGACTAGGAGGTTACGAGCAGTACTTC.

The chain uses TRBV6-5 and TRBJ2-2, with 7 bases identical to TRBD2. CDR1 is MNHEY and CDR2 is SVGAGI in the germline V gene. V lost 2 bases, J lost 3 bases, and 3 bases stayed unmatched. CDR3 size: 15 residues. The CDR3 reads CASSYDLADTGELFF. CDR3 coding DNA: TGTGCCAGCAGTTACGATCTAGCGGACACCGGGGAGCTGTTTTTT.

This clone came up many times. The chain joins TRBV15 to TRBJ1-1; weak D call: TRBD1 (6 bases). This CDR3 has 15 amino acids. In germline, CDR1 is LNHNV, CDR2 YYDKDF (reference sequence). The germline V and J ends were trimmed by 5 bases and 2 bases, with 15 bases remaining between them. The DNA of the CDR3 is TGTGCCACCAGCGGGGACAAGGCCCTTAACACTGAAGCTTTCTTT. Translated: CATSGDKALNTEAFF. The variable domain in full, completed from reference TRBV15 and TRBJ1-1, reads DAMVIQNPRYQVTQFGKPVTLSCSQTLNHNVMYWYQQKSSQAPKLLFHYYDKDFNNEADTPDNFQSRRPNTSFCFLDIRSPGLGDTAMYLCATSGDKALNTEAFFGQGTRLTVV.

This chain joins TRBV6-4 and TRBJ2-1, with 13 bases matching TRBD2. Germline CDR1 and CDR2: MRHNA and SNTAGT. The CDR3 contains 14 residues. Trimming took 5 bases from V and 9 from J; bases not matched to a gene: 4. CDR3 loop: CASSPGLAGAEQFF. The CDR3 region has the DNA TGTGCCAGCAGTCCCGGACTAGCGGGAGCTGAGCAGTTCTTC.

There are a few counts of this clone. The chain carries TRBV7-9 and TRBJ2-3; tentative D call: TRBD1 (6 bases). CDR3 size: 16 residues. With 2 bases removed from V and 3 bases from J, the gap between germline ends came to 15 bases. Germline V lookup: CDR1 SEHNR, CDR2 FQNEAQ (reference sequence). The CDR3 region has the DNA TGTGCCAGCAGCTTAACGGGACACAGTTGGACAGATACGCAGTATTTT. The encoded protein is CASSLTGHSWTDTQYF.

The CDR3 nucleotides are TGTGCCGCACAGGTGTTACGGGGCAATCAGCCCCAGCATTTT. This translates into CAAQVLRGNQPQHF. The chain combines TRBV28 with TRBJ1-5; tentatively, D is TRBD1 (5 bases). The CDR3 has 14 amino acids. V was trimmed by 11 bases and J by 2 bases, leaving 16 bases between them. Germline CDR1 is MDHEN and CDR2 is SYDVKM.

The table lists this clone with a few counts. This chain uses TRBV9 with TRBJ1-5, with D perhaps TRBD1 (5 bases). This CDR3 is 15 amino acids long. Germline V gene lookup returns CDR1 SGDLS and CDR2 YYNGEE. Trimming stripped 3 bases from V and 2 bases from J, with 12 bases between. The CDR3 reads CASSASGSRNQPQHF. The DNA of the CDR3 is TGTGCCAGCAGCGCTTCAGGGTCCCGCAATCAGCCCCAGCATTTT. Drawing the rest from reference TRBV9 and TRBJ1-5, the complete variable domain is DSGVTQTPKHLITATGQRVTLRCSPRSGDLSVYWYQQSLDQGLQFLIQYYNGEERAKGNILERFSAQQFPDLHSELNLSSLELGDSALYFCASSASGSRNQPQHFGDGTRLSIL.

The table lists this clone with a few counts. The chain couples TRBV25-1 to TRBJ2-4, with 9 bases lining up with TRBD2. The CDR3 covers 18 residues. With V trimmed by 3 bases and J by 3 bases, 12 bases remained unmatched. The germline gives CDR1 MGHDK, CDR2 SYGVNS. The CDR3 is CASSDLEASGRNKNIQYF. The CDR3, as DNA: TGTGCCAGCAGTGATTTGGAGGCCAGCGGGAGGAACAAAAACATTCAGTACTTC.

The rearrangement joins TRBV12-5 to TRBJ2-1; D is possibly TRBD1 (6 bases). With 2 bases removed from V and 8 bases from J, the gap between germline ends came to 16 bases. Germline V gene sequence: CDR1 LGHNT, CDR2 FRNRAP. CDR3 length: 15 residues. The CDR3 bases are TGTGCTAGTGGTTTGCCGTACAGGGTCTTGTATGAGCAGTTCTTC. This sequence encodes CASGLPYRVLYEQFF.

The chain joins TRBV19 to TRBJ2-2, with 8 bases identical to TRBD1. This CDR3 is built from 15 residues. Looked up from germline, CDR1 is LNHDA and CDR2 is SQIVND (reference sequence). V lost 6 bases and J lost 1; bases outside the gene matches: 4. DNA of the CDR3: TGTGCCAGTAGGCGGGACAGGATGAACACCGGGGAGCTGTTTTTT. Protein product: CASRRDRMNTGELFF.

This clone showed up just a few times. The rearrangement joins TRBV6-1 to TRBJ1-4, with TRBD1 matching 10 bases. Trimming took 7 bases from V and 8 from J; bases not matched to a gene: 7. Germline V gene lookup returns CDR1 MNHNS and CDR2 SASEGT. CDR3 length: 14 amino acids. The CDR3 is CASIQTGGEEKLFF. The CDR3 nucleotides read TGTGCCAGCATCCAGACAGGGGGCGAGGAAAAACTGTTTTTT.